Listed below are T cell receptor beta chains from one sample, sequenced in a study of T cell responses to AZD1222 COVID-19 vaccine. Only in-frame clones appear in the TCRdb table, and some are missing; sequencing was by immunoSEQ multiplex PCR. The sample holds approximately 150,000 clones, around 90% seen once. The source was peripheral blood, collected 28 days after the second AZD1222 dose. All receptors come from an adult who received the AZD1222 COVID-19 vaccine. CDR3s include the opening cysteine and the closing phenylalanine or tryptophan. D genes are given only for firm matches. Where a row states a size, it is once, few, many or the class of an expanded clone; other rows omit it.

TRBJ2-7	TRBV15	NA	18	NA	TGTGCCACCAGCAGACCTTCTGCCTACGGGGCACTCTCCTACGAGCAGTACTTC	CATSRPSAYGALSYEQYF
TRBJ2-3	TRBV30	NA	12	NA	TGTGCCTGGAGTGCTAGCACAGATACGCAGTATTTT	CAWSASTDTQYF
TRBJ1-2	TRBV14	NA	15	TRBD1	TGTGCCAGCAGGGAAGACGGGACAGGATTATATGGCTACACCTTC	CASREDGTGLYGYTF
TRBJ2-7	TRBV19	NA	15	TRBD2	TGTGCCAGTAGTATCGCGGGGGGGTTTACCTACGAGCAGTACTTC	CASSIAGGFTYEQYF
TRBJ2-7	TRBV5-8	NA	15	TRBD2	TGTGCCAGCAGCCAGACTAGCGGTAGCTCCTACGAGCAGTACTTC	CASSQTSGSSYEQYF
TRBJ2-3	TRBV5-1	NA	15	TRBD1	TGCGCCAGCAGCTTGGATGGGACAGTGAGAGATACGCAGTATTTT	CASSLDGTVRDTQYF
TRBJ1-4	TRBV2	NA	13	NA	TGTGCCAGTCGTCAGGCCGTGAATGAAAAACTGTTTTTT	CASRQAVNEKLFF
TRBJ2-5	TRBV6-2/TRBV6-3	NA	18	NA	TGTGCCAGCAGTGCACTGTTTACAGGGGGACTAGATCAAGAGACCCAGTACTTC	CASSALFTGGLDQETQYF
TRBJ1-3	TRBV28	NA	15	NA	TGTGCCAGCAGTTTATGGGGGACGTTTGGAAACACCATATATTTT	CASSLWGTFGNTIYF
TRBJ2-7	TRBV7-3	NA	14	TRBD2	TGTGCCAGCAGCCCTCAGGCTAGCGGGGACGAGCAGTACTTC	CASSPQASGDEQYF
TRBJ2-1	TRBV11-3	NA	14	TRBD1	TGTGCCAGCAGCCCCCTGGGACAGCACAATGAGCAGTTCTTC	CASSPLGQHNEQFF
TRBJ1-5	TRBV2	many	15	NA	TGTGCCAGCAGTGAGGACTCGACGGGGAATCAGCCCCAGCATTTT	CASSEDSTGNQPQHF
TRBJ2-3	TRBV28	NA	15	NA	TGTGCCAGCAGTCTCAACCCTAGCGTCACAGATACGCAGTATTTT	CASSLNPSVTDTQYF
TRBJ2-5	TRBV7-6	NA	16	NA	TGTGCCAGCAGCGTTAATCCTTCAAGGGGCCAAGAGACCCAGTACTTC	CASSVNPSRGQETQYF
TRBJ2-7	TRBV2	NA	13	TRBD2	TGTGCCAGCATCACTAGCGCCCCTTACGAGCAGTACTTC	CASITSAPYEQYF
TRBJ1-1	TRBV7-9	NA	15	NA	TGTGCCAGCAGTCCCAATTCTTCCCCGAACACTGAAGCTTTCTTT	CASSPNSSPNTEAFF
TRBJ2-2	TRBV30	NA	15	NA	TGTGCCTGGAGTGTACGGCAGGGGATCACCGGGGAGCTGTTTTTT	CAWSVRQGITGELFF
TRBJ2-1	TRBV30	NA	13	NA	TGTGCCTGGAGTGTATCGTCCGACAGAGGGCAGTTCTTC	CAWSVSSDRGQFF
TRBJ1-5	TRBV4-3	NA	13	NA	TGCGCCAGCAGCTTGGGGTCCAATCAGCCCCAGCATTTT	CASSLGSNQPQHF
TRBJ2-7	TRBV5-1	NA	14	TRBD1	TGCGCCAGCAGCCCAAGACAGGGGAGCTACGAGCAGTACTTC	CASSPRQGSYEQYF
TRBJ2-7	TRBV5-1	NA	13	NA	TGCGCCAGCACTCCTCGGGAGTCTGGAGAGCAGTACTTC	CASTPRESGEQYF
TRBJ1-6	TRBV30	NA	15	NA	TGTGCCTGGAGTGTACCCGGCTCCTATAATTCACCCCTCCACTTT	CAWSVPGSYNSPLHF
TRBJ1-5	TRBV29-1	few	13	NA	TGCAGCGTTCACCAGGGTGGGGATCAGCCCCAGCATTTT	CSVHQGGDQPQHF
TRBJ2-7	TRBV12-3/TRBV12-4	NA	13	TRBD2	TGTGCCAGCAGTTACGGGGGGAACTACGAGCAGTACTTC	CASSYGGNYEQYF
TRBJ2-7	TRBV11-2	NA	16	NA	TGTGCCAGCAGCCCCACCCCCGGCTTCCCCAAACTCGAGCAGTACTTC	CASSPTPGFPKLEQYF
TRBJ1-3	TRBV27	NA	14	NA	TGTGCCAGCAAACAGGCCACGTCTGGAAACACCATATATTTT	CASKQATSGNTIYF
TRBJ1-4	TRBV4-2	NA	18	TRBD1	TGTGCCAGCAGCCAAGATACAGGGGGGAGTGCAACTAATGAAAAACTGTTTTTT	CASSQDTGGSATNEKLFF
TRBJ1-4	TRBV5-5	NA	15	NA	TGTGCCAGCAGTTTGGCGCCCGCAACTAATGAAAAACTGTTTTTT	CASSLAPATNEKLFF
TRBJ1-2	TRBV28	NA	14	NA	TGTGCCAGCAGTTGGCGATTAGGGGAATATGGCTACACCTTC	CASSWRLGEYGYTF
TRBJ2-7	TRBV5-4	NA	15	TRBD2	TGTGCCAGCAGCTTGGCGGGTAGCGGGAGGTACGAGCAGTACTTC	CASSLAGSGRYEQYF
TRBJ1-5	TRBV28	NA	14	TRBD1	TGTGCCAGCAGTCCGGGACAGCTTAATCAGCCCCAGCATTTT	CASSPGQLNQPQHF
TRBJ1-5	TRBV18	NA	14	NA	TGTGCCAGCTCACCACAGGGGGACAATCAGCCCCAGCATTTT	CASSPQGDNQPQHF
TRBJ2-1	TRBV3-1/TRBV3-2	NA	15	NA	TGTGCCAGCAGCGTTAGCGAGAGCTCCTACAATGAGCAGTTCTTC	CASSVSESSYNEQFF
TRBJ2-3	TRBV30	NA	11	NA	TGTGCCTGGAGTTTAGGCGATACGCAGTATTTT	CAWSLGDTQYF
TRBJ1-5	TRBV18	NA	14	NA	TGTGCCAGCTCCGGGGGGGCCTCCGGTCAGCCCCAGCATTTT	CASSGGASGQPQHF
TRBJ2-7	TRBV3-1/TRBV3-2	NA	15	TRBD2	TGTGCCAGCAGTCGCGGACTAGCGGGAGCATCGGGGCAGTACTTC	CASSRGLAGASGQYF
TRBJ2-1	TRBV3-1/TRBV3-2	NA	16	NA	TGTGCCAGCAGCCAACCCCGGACCCCAGGCTACAATGAGCAGTTCTTC	CASSQPRTPGYNEQFF
TRBJ1-2	TRBV4-2	NA	15	TRBD1	TGTGCCAGCAGCCAAGTCGGACAGGCGAACTATGGCTACACCTTC	CASSQVGQANYGYTF
TRBJ2-1	TRBV29-1	NA	14	NA	TGCAGCGCCCCACGAGGGGCGTCCTACAATGAGCAGTTCTTC	CSAPRGASYNEQFF
TRBJ1-2	TRBV10-3	NA	16	NA	TGTGCCATCAGTGAGTCGAACCGGGCGGAGGCCTATGGCTACACCTTC	CAISESNRAEAYGYTF
TRBJ1-3	TRBV6-5	NA	14	TRBD1	TGTGCCAGCGGAAAAGACAGGGCTGGAAACACCATATATTTT	CASGKDRAGNTIYF
TRBJ2-2	TRBV18	NA	15	NA	TGTGCCAGCTCTTCCGGGACCACAGGGACCGGGGAGCTGTTTTTT	CASSSGTTGTGELFF
TRBJ1-2	TRBV28	NA	13	TRBD1	TGTGCCACCCACCGACAGGGGAACTATGGCTACACCTTC	CATHRQGNYGYTF
TRBJ2-2	TRBV19	few	15	NA	TGTGCCAGTAGAGGCCTTATCGGGAACACCGGGGAGCTGTTTTTT	CASRGLIGNTGELFF
TRBJ1-6	TRBV27	once	17	NA	TGTGCCAGCAGGACCCCCGGGACCCTACGAGGGAATTCACCCCTCCACTTT	CASRTPGTLRGNSPLHF
TRBJ2-1	TRBV28	NA	14	NA	TGTGCCAGCAACTCGAGGTACAGGGACAATGAGCAGTTCTTC	CASNSRYRDNEQFF
TRBJ1-2	TRBV27	NA	14	NA	TGTGCCAGCAGTTTAAGACAGAATCTATATGGCTACACCTTC	CASSLRQNLYGYTF
TRBJ1-1	TRBV7-2	NA	13	NA	TGTGCCAGCAGCTTAAATGCCAAGGGTGAAGCTTTCTTT	CASSLNAKGEAFF
TRBJ2-2	TRBV20-1	once	15	NA	TGCAGTGCTAGTGGGCTGAAAGTTAACACCGGGGAGCTGTTTTTT	CSASGLKVNTGELFF